The 14 T cell receptor beta chains below come from one sample, sequenced in a study of blood T cell repertoires in COVID-19. Sequenced by immunoSEQ multiplex PCR; TCRdb stores in-frame clones only, minus some. The sample holds under 200,000 clones; less than 90% are singletons and the top ten take 20% to 30%. What was sequenced was peripheral blood. The receptors stem from a man aged 60 to 75 with acute or convalescent COVID-19.

This chain joins TRBV9 and TRBJ1-3; D gene unclear. Germline V gene lookup returns CDR1 SGDLS and CDR2 YYNGEE. The CDR3 extends over 15 amino acids. V lost 0 bases and J 0 bases, leaving 7 bases between the germline ends. The CDR3 DNA sequence: TGTGCCAGCAGCGTAGTGGCGGCCTCTGGAAACACCATATATTTT. Protein sequence: CASSVVAASGNTIYF. Combining the CDR3 with reference TRBV9 and TRBJ1-3 gives the whole variable domain DSGVTQTPKHLITATGQRVTLRCSPRSGDLSVYWYQQSLDQGLQFLIQYYNGEERAKGNILERFSAQQFPDLHSELNLSSLELGDSALYFCASSVVAASGNTIYFGEGSWLTVV.

This clone has just one count. The chain joins TRBV24-1 to TRBJ2-5, with TRBD2 matching 8 bases. The CDR3 extends over 16 amino acids. Germline loops: CDR1 KGHDR, CDR2 SFDVKD. The V and J ends lost 6 bases and 2 bases, in that order; junction bases with no gene match: 10. The CDR3 DNA follows: TGTGCCACCAGTCAGATAAGCGGGAGTCGACAAGAGACCCAGTACTTC. It translates to CATSQISGSRQETQYF.

The chain is built from TRBV3-1 (or the pseudogene TRBV3-2) and TRBJ2-7; maybe TRBD2 (5 bases). Germline assignment: CDR1 LGHDT and CDR2 YNNKEL (reference sequence). V was clipped by 4 bases and J by 3 bases, with 13 bases between them. The CDR3 extends over 14 amino acids. Written as DNA, the CDR3 is TGTGCCAGCAGCCTCGCTTCGGGAAACTACGAGCAGTACTTC. Amino acids: CASSLASGNYEQYF.

Details on this clone: Germline is not matched at one junction end, which may reflect a read error. The chain uses TRBV15 and TRBJ2-4, with 9 bases identical to TRBD1. CDR1 is LNHNV and CDR2 is YYDKDF in the germline V gene (reference sequence). The CDR3 has 15 residues. CDR3 loop: CATSRDGSGPGQGNF. The CDR3, as DNA: TGTGCCACCAGCAGAGATGGGTCTGGTCCGGGACAGGGTAACTTC.

This rearrangement joins TRBV20-1 to TRBJ2-1, with D maybe TRBD1 (6 bases). Germline-derived CDR1 and CDR2 are DFQATT and SNEGSKA (reference sequence). Trimming took 3 bases from V and 7 from J, leaving 13 bases between them. The CDR3 covers 13 residues. The CDR3 here is CSASQDSLNEQFF. In DNA form, the CDR3 reads TGCAGTGCTAGTCAGGACAGCTTAAATGAGCAGTTCTTC.

The chain employs TRBV13 and TRBJ2-6; D perhaps matches TRBD2 (6 bases). Trimming cost V 5 bases and J 4 bases, with 15 bases left between them. The CDR3 covers 16 residues. Per germline, CDR1 PRHDT and CDR2 FYEKMQ (reference sequence). CDR3 in DNA: TGTGCCAGCAGCGAAATGGAGGGAAGCGGGGCCAACGTCCTGACTTTC. Translated: CASSEMEGSGANVLTF.

Only one count was recorded for this clone. The chain joins TRBV10-1 to TRBJ1-6; the D gene is possibly TRBD1 (6 bases). This CDR3 has 12 residues. Trimming removed 6 bases at V and 7 bases at J, with 7 bases between. CDR1 WNHNN and CDR2 SYGVQD come from the germline V gene (reference sequence). CDR3 in DNA: TGCGCCAGCAGCGACAGGAATTCACCCCTCCACTTT. As protein: CASSDRNSPLHF.

This clone was detected once. The chain carries TRBV19 and TRBJ2-7, with TRBD1 matching over 7 bases. The CDR3 runs to 14 residues. The ends lost 3 bases at V and 2 bases at J; junction bases unmatched: 4. Germline V gene sequence: CDR1 LNHDA, CDR2 SQIVND (reference sequence). Here the CDR3 reads CASSIRGIPYEQYF. The CDR3 region has the DNA TGTGCCAGTAGTATCAGGGGGATCCCCTACGAGCAGTACTTC.

This clone was seen only once. This chain uses TRBV18 with TRBJ2-3; TRBD1 matches 7 bases. Germline lookup yields CDR1 KGHSH and CDR2 LQKENI. V trimming: 8 bases; J trimming: 4 bases; junction bases outside the gene matches: 9. This CDR3 is built from 14 residues. The CDR3, as DNA: TGTGCCAGCCAGCTGGACAGGATCCCAGATACGCAGTATTTT. It yields the protein CASQLDRIPDTQYF. The entire variable domain, with the rest obtained from reference TRBV18 and TRBJ2-3, is as follows: NAGVMQNPRHLVRRRGQEARLRCSPMKGHSHVYWYRQLPEEGLKFMVYLQKENIIDESGMPKERFSAEFPKEGPSILRIQQVVRGDSAAYFCASQLDRIPDTQYFGPGTRLTVL.

The rearrangement uses TRBV18 and TRBJ1-6; 10 nucleotides agree with TRBD1. CDR3 size: 16 residues. With V trimmed by 1 base and J by 10 bases, 7 bases remained unmatched. CDR1 and CDR2 (germline): KGHSH, LQKENI. The CDR3 bases are TGTGCCAGCTCACCACGGGACAGGGGCGTAGACTCACCCCTCCACTTT. It yields the protein CASSPRDRGVDSPLHF.

V and J are TRBV7-2 and TRBJ1-4, with D perhaps TRBD1 (6 bases). Trimming cost V 5 bases and J 0 bases, with 13 bases left between them. The length of the CDR3 is 16 residues. Germline V gives CDR1 SGHTA, CDR2 FQGNSA. CDR3 in DNA: TGTGCCAGCAGCGGGAGGGGGGATGCAACTAATGAAAAACTGTTTTTT. Its translation is CASSGRGDATNEKLFF.

CDR3 loop: CATGDRGEQPQHF. The CDR3 DNA follows: TGTGCCACCGGGGACAGGGGGGAACAGCCCCAGCATTTT. The chain carries TRBV24-1 and TRBJ1-5; 11 bases fit TRBD1. The CDR3 runs 13 residues. Looked up from germline, CDR1 is KGHDR and CDR2 is SFDVKD. V lost 9 bases and J lost 7; bases outside the gene matches: 4.

The CDR3 DNA reads TGCGCCAGCAGCCCCACAGGGGAAGCAACTAATGAAAAACTGTTTTTT. This gives the protein CASSPTGEATNEKLFF. This chain joins TRBV4-1 and TRBJ1-4, with 7 bases lining up with TRBD1. The germline V gene encodes CDR1 MGHRA and CDR2 YSYEKL. CDR3 length equals 16 residues. The ends lost 4 bases at V and 0 bases at J; junction bases unmatched: 5.

The chain is built from TRBV27 and TRBJ2-7; D not resolved. V dropped 2 bases and J dropped 3 bases, with 14 bases sitting between them. Germline lookup yields CDR1 MNHEY and CDR2 SMNVEV (reference sequence). This CDR3 is 15 amino acids long. The DNA for the CDR3 is TGTGCCAGCAGTTTAAATACAGCCTCCGACTACGAGCAGTACTTC. Its protein is CASSLNTASDYEQYF.